One T cell receptor (beta chain) is described in this entry. As yet, its antigen is unknown. The data were taken from a study of a mutant IDH1 vaccine in newly diagnosed glioma. The sample's time point: week 5, during vaccination. The investigators gave 300 ug of mutant IDH1 20-mer peptide in each vaccine dose, together with topical imiquimod. TCRdb keeps only in-frame clones here, not all; method: immunoSEQ multiplex PCR. The table lists 50,000 to 65,000 clones, 81% of them singletons. The source material was PBMCs, sampled from a glioma patient whose treatment included an IDH1 peptide vaccine. This clonotype originated in a man aged 25 to 40 with glioma.

Here the CDR3 reads CASSRRDRGGTNEKLFF. DNA for the CDR3: TGTGCCAGTAGTAGACGGGACAGGGGTGGAACTAATGAAAAACTGTTTTTT. This chain uses TRBV19 with TRBJ1-4; 10 nucleotides agree with TRBD1. The trim removed 4 bases at V and 1 base at J, leaving 6 bases unmatched. CDR3 length: 17 residues. Germline CDR1 LNHDA, CDR2 SQIVND (reference sequence).